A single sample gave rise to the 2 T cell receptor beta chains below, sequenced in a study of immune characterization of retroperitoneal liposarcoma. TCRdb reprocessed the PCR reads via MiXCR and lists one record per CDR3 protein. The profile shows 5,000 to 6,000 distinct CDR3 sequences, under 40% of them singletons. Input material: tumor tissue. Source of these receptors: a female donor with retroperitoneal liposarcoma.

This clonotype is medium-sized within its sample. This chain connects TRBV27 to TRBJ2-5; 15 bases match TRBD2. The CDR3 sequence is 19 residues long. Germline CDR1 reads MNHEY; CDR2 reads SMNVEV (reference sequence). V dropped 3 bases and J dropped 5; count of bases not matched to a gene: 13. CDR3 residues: CASSLGPPGLAGGWETQYF. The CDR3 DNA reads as TGTGCCAGCAGTTTGGGACCTCCGGGACTAGCGGGAGGTTGGGAGACCCAGTACTTC.

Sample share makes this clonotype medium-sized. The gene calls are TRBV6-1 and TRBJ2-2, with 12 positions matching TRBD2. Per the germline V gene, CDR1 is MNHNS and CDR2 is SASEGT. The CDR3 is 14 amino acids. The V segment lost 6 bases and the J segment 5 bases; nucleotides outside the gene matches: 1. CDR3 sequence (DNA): TGTGCCAGCAGCGGGACTAGCGGGACCGGGGAGCTGTTTTTT. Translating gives CASSGTSGTGELFF.